This TCR beta chain was recorded in a study of cytomegalovirus exposure and HLA in healthy donors (dated by TCRdb to about 2017). With regard to the full study: The roughly 700 repertoires of the first cohort and the roughly 120 validation repertoires were produced on the same platform, according to a later analysis. The study combined high-throughput TCR immunosequencing, statistical association of individual TCRs with disease status, and machine learning to predict cytomegalovirus infection status. The study aimed to test whether signatures of past pathogen exposure could be identified by cataloging public T cell receptors. Besides the first cohort of more than 650 subjects, a separate validation cohort made up of over 100 different subjects was used. Study-level results and caveats: Most TCR sequences were seen in very few donors, while some public TCRs were found in many individuals. The authors suggested that the approach could potentially be generalized to other disease states and immunological phenotypes. Subsequent analysis determined that TCRs grouped into clusters in the first cohort also showed a tendency toward co-occurrence across the 120 or so validation repertoires, and roughly 94% of cluster scores exceeded 0. The study gave a list of more than 150 TCR beta chains associated with cytomegalovirus. In vitro tests confirmed that a few of the cytomegalovirus-associated TCR beta chains recognize cytomegalovirus antigens. In both the original and validation cohorts, the classifier was reported to diagnose cytomegalovirus status with high specificity and sensitivity. All 120 or so repertoires were used to score co-occurrence in the validation cohort in a later analysis, because that analysis had no HLA typing for the cohort.

The donors belonged to the validation cohort of around 130 subjects, which was separate from the roughly 700-subject first cohort. The CDR3 starts with the cysteine, ends with the phenylalanine, and has 14 residues. The entry retains the CDR3 DNA only, 42 bases that are in frame from base 1. V is clipped by 5 bases and J by 5 bases, and the sequence between their germline boundaries is 16 bases long. For CDR1 and CDR2, the germline V gene lists MNHEY and SVGAGI. Receptor amplification or capture employed the immunoSEQ multiplex PCR assay. Regarding the original processing steps: A statistical classification framework was developed to diagnose cytomegalovirus status using the catalog of TCR beta chain sequences. TCRdb retrieved this table from immuneACCESS and kept in-frame rearrangements only. Not all clones are present; in checked studies, unresolved V genes account for under half, and no reason is known for the remainder. The DNA gave D and trimming, while V, J and clone size come from that table. The sample yields approximately 180,000 clones; roughly 89% were counted once. The top ten clonotypes cover roughly 1.5% of the sample.

This clone was found a few times. Its antigen specificity is not known. No clone much larger than this one lies a single base away; base qualities are absent. The chain is assembled from TRBV6-5 and TRBJ2-7; a tentative D match to TRBD2 spans 6 bases. The clonotype originates from a woman aged 25 to 39 in good health and CMV-seronegative. The sample comprised PBMCs. The CDR3 loop reads CASSATGEVNEQYF. At the DNA level, the sequence is TGTGCCAGCAGTGCCACGGGGGAAGTCAACGAGCAGTACTTC.